These 5 T cell receptor beta chains were all obtained from the same sample, sequenced in a study of T-cell reconstitution after alpha-beta-depleted transplantation in children. Unique molecular identifiers were incorporated when the TCRbeta library was constructed. TCRdb reanalysed the PCR reads using MiXCR and keeps one entry per CDR3 protein. The table lists about 980,000 distinct CDR3 sequences, roughly 31% of them singletons. Here the sequenced sample was PBMCs, mostly from graft donor cells, taken 360 days after TCRalphabeta/CD19-depleted stem cell transplant. These receptors all come from a boy under three years old who had a stem cell transplant for SCID, so the T cells may come from the graft donor.

This clonotype was found once. The chain uses TRBV7-2 and TRBJ2-3; D tentatively fits TRBD1 or TRBD2 (5 bases each). CDR1 and CDR2 (germline): SGHTA, FQGNSA. The CDR3 is made up of 15 amino acids. Trimming removed 5 bases at V and 6 bases at J, with 18 bases between. CDR3: CASSGGGRMYDTQYF. The CDR3 DNA is TGTGCCAGCAGCGGTGGGGGACGAATGTACGATACGCAGTATTTT.

V and J are TRBV18 and TRBJ2-7, with a weak D call TRBD2 (5 bases). CDR3 size: 14 residues. CDR1 and CDR2 (germline): KGHSH, LQKENI. Trimming removed 4 bases at V and 3 bases at J, with 13 bases between. The CDR3 DNA reads TGTGCCAGCTCACGTGGAGGCAGGTTCTACGAGCAGTACTTC. Protein: CASSRGGRFYEQYF.

This clonotype was seen only a few times. The chain employs TRBV6-5 and TRBJ2-2; the match to TRBD1 covers 12 bases. The CDR3 has 18 amino acids. CDR1 and CDR2 from the germline V gene are MNHEY and SVGAGI. V gave up 1 base and J gave up 4 bases; unmatched junction bases: 7. CDR3 coding DNA: TGTGCCAGCAGTTACTTCTCCCCGGGACAGGGGGCCACCGGGGAGCTGTTTTTT. This encodes CASSYFSPGQGATGELFF.

The chain recombines TRBV20-1 with TRBJ2-7, with 8 bases fitting TRBD1. Losses at the gene ends were 2 bases for V and 1 base for J; bases not matched to a gene: 7. The V gene's germline CDR1 is DFQATT and CDR2 SNEGSKA (reference sequence). There are 15 residues in the CDR3. CDR3 DNA sequence: TGCAGTGCTAGACCCGCAGGGGGCGGTTCCTACGAGCAGTACTTC. Amino acids: CSARPAGGGSYEQYF.

This clonotype came up many times. The chain recombines TRBV28 with TRBJ1-2; no reliable D call. V shed 4 bases and J shed 1 base, with 10 bases lying between them. The CDR3 sequence is 14 residues long. Germline loops: CDR1 MDHEN, CDR2 SYDVKM. This CDR3 reads CASSSWAINYGYTF. The DNA for the CDR3 is TGTGCCAGCAGTTCTTGGGCAATTAACTATGGCTACACCTTC.